This T cell receptor beta chain was documented in a study of blood T cells in healthy people across ages. Study-level points and caveats: A roughly linear age-dependent decrease characterized TCR beta diversity per million T cells. CMV status of donors was unknown, possibly confounding expanded clonotype changes.

This clonotype was observed a handful of times. Its matching antigen is unknown. The CDR3 runs 13 residues. CDR1 is SGHRS and CDR2 is YFSETQ in the germline V gene. V dropped 6 bases and J dropped 4 bases, with 11 bases sitting between them. Then a second PCR, running about 7 to 11 cycles, was carried out with a sample-barcoded 5' primer and a J-beta primer mix. TCRdb re-analysed the 5' RACE reads in MiXCR, keeping a single row per CDR3 protein. Among approximately 1.5 million distinct CDR3 sequences listed, roughly 30% were seen once. The TCR sequence derives from a woman in her twenties or thirties in good health. The gene calls are TRBV5-1 and TRBJ2-1; TRBD1 is a possible D gene (6 bases). Sequencing input: blood. The CDR3 coding sequence is TGCGCCAGCAAGGGGGACAATTACAATGAGCAGTTCTTC. Its translation: CASKGDNYNEQFF.